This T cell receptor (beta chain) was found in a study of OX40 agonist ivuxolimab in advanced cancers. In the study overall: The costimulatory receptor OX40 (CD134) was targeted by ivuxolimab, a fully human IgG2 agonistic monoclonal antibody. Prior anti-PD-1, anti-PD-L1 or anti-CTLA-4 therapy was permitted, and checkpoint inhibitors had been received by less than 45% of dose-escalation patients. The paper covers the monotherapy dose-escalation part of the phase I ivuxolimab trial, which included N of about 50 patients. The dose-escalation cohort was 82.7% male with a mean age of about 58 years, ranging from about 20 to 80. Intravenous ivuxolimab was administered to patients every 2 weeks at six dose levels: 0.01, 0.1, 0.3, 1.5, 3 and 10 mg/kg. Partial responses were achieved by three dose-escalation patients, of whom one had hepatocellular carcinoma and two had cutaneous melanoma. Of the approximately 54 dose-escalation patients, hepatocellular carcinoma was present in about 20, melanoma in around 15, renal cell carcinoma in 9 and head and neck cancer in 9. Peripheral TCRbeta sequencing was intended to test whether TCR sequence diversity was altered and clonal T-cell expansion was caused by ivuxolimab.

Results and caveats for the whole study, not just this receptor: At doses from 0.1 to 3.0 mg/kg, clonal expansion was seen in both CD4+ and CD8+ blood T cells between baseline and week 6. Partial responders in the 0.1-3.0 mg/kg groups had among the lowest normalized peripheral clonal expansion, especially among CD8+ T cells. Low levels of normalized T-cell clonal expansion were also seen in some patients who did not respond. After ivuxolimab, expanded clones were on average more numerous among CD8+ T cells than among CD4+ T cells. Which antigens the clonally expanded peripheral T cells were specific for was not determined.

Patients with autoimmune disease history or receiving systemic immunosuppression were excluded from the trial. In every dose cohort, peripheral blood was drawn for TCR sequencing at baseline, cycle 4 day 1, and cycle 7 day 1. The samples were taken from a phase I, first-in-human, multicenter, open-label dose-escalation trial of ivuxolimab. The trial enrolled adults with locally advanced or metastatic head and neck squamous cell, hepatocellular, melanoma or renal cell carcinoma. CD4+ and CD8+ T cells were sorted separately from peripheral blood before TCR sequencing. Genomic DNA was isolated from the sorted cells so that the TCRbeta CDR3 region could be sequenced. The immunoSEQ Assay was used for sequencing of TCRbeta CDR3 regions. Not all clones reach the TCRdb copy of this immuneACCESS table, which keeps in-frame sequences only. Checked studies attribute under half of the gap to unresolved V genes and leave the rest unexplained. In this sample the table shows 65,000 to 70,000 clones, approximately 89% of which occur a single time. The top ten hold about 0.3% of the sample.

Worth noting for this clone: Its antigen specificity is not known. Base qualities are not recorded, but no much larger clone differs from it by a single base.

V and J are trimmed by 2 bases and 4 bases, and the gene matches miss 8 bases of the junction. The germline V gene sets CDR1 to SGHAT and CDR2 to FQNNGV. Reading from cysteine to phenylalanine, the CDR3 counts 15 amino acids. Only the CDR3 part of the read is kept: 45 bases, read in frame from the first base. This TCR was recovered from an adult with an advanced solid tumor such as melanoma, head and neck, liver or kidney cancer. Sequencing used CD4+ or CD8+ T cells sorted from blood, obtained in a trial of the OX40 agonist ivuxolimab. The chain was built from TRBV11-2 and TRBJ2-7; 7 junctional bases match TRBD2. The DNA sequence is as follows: TGTGCCAGCAGCTTACCGGGACTACCCTCATACGAGCAGTACTTC. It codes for CASSLPGLPSYEQYF.